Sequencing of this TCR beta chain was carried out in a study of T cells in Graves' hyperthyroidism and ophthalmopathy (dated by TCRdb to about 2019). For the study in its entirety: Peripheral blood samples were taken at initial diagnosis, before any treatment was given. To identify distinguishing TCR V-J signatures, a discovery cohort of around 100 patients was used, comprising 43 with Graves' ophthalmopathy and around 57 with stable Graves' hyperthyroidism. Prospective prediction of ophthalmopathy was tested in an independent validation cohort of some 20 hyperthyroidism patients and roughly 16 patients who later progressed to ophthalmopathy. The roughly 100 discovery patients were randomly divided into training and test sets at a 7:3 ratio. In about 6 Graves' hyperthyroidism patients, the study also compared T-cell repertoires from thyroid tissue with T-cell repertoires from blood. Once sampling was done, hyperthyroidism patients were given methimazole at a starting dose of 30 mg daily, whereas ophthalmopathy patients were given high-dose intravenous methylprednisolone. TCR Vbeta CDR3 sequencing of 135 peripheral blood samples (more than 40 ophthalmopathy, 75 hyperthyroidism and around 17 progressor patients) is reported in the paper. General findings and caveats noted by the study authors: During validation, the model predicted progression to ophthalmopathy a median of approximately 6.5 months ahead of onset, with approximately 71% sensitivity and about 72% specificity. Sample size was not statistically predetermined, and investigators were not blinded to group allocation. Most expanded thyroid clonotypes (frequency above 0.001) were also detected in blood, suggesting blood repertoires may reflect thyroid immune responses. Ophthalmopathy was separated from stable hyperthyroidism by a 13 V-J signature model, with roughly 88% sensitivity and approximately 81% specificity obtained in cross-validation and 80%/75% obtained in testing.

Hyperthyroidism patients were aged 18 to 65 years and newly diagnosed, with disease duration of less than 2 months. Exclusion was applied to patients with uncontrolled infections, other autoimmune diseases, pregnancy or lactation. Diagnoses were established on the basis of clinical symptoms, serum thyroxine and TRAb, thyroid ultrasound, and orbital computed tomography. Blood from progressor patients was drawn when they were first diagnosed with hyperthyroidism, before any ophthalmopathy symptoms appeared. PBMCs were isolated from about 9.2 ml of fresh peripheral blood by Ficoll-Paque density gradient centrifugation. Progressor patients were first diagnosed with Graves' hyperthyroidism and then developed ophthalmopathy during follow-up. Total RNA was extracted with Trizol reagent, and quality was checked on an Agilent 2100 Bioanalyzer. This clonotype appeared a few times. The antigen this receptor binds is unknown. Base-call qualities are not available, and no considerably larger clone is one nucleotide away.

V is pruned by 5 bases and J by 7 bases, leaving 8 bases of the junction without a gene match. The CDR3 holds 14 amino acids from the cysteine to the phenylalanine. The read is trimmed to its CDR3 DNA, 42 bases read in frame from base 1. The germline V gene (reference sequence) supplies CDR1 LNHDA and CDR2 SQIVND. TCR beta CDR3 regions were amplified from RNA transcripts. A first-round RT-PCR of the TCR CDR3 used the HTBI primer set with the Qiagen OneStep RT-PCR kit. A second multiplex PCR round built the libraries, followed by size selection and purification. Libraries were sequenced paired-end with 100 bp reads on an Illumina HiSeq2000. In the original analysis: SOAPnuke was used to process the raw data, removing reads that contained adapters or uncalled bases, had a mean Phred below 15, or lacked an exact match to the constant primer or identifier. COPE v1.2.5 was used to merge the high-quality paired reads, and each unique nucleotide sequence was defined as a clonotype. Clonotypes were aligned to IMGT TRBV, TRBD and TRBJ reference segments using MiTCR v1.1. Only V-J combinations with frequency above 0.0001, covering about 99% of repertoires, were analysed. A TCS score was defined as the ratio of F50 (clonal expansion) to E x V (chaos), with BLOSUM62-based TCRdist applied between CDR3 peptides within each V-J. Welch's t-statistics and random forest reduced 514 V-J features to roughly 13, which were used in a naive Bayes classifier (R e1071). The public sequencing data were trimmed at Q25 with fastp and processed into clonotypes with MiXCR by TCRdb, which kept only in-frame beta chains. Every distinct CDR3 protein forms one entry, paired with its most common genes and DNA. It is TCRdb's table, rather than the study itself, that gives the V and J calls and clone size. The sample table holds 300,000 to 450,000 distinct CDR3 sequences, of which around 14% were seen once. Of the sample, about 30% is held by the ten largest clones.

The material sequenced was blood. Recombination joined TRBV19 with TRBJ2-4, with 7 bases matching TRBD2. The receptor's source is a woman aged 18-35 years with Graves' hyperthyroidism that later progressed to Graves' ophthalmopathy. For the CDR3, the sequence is CASSVAGASNIQYF. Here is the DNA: TGTGCCAGTAGTGTTGCGGGAGCTTCGAACATTCAGTACTTC.